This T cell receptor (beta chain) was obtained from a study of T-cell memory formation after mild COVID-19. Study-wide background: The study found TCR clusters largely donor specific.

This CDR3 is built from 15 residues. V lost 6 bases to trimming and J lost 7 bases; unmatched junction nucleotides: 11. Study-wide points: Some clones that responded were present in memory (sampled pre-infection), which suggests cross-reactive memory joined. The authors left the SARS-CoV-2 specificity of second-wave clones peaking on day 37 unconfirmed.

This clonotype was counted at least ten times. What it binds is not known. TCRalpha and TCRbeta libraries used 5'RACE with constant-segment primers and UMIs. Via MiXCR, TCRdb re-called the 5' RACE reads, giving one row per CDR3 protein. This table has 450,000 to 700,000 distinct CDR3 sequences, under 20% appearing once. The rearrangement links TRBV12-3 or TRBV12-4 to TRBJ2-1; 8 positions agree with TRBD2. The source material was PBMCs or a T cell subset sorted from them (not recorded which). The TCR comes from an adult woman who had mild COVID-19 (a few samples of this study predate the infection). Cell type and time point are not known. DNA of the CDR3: TGTGCCAGCAGCTTTAGGAGCGGGGGAAAGAATGAGCAGTTCTTC. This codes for CASSFRSGGKNEQFF.